This is a list of T cell receptor beta chains from one sample in a study of shared clonotypes between healthy human individuals. Using immunoSEQ multiplex PCR, the repertoire was profiled, and TCRdb retains in-frame clones only, with some absent. The profile shows about 1,900,000 clones, about 95% of them singletons. The sequencing input was naive CD8+ T cells sorted from blood. The receptors were gathered from a man in his late teens or twenties in good health. CDR3s leave out the opening cysteine and the closing phenylalanine or tryptophan.

j_call v_call cdr3_aa
TRBJ2-7 TRBV25-1 ASSDAYEQY
TRBJ1-6 TRBV9 ASSKDSHPVNSPLH
TRBJ1-1 TRBV30 AWTLGAANTEAF
TRBJ2-7 TRBV18 ASSLEQGYEQY
TRBJ1-1 TRBV19 ASEDSSFEAF
TRBJ2-5 TRBV9 ASSSSGPQETQY
TRBJ1-2 TRBV4-1 ASSQAIDPTIYGYT
TRBJ2-7 TRBV6-6 ASSLDRRDYEQY
TRBJ1-5 TRBV28 ASSLTGSNQPQH
TRBJ2-4 TRBV28 ASSLVANIAKNIQY
TRBJ2-7 TRBV18 ASSPDSGPDSYEQY
TRBJ1-4 TRBV7-6 ASSYGRATNEKLF
TRBJ2-5 TRBV13 ASSRDREHKETQY
TRBJ1-6 TRBV10-2 ASSESRVRSPLH
TRBJ2-3 TRBV5-8 ASSPNNIGTGTDTQY
TRBJ2-7 TRBV30 AWSTGGDEQY
TRBJ2-1 TRBV9 ASSAKDRDRYNEQF
TRBJ2-7 TRBV6-5 ASSYSGPTYEQY
TRBJ2-6 TRBV28 ASSFKGGAYSGANVLT